These 32 T cell receptor beta chains came from one sample sequenced in a study of T-cell reconstitution after alpha-beta-depleted transplantation in children. Unique molecular identifiers were incorporated during preparation of the TCRbeta library. TCRdb reanalysed the PCR reads using MiXCR and keeps one entry per CDR3 protein. The sample lists more than 200,000 distinct CDR3 sequences, around 25% occurring once. Sequenced material: PBMCs, taken before TCRalphabeta/CD19-depleted stem cell transplant. The receptor set was obtained from a girl aged 2 to 9 with Fanconi anemia, due to receive a stem cell transplant.

The genes are TRBV5-1 and TRBJ1-1, with D uncertain. V lost 0 bases and J 2 bases, leaving 14 bases between the germline ends. Germline V gene data show CDR1 as SGHRS and CDR2 as YFSETQ. The CDR3 covers 16 residues. The CDR3 nucleotides read TGCGCCAGCAGCTTGGGACCTTATAAAGATAACACTGAAGCTTTCTTT. Translating it yields CASSLGPYKDNTEAFF.

The chain links TRBV20-1 to TRBJ2-4, with TRBD1 identical over 7 bases. The junction had 10 bases not matched to a gene; V was cut back by 1 base and J by 7 bases. Looked up from germline, CDR1 is DFQATT and CDR2 is SNEGSKA (reference sequence). CDR3 length equals 15 residues. The CDR3 is CSARGDSLIGNIQYF. The CDR3 DNA reads TGCAGTGCTAGAGGGGACAGTCTTATCGGGAACATTCAGTACTTC.

This chain joins TRBV4-2 and TRBJ2-1; 9 bases are shared with TRBD1. CDR1 and CDR2 (germline): LGHNA, YNFKEQ. The V and J ends lost 1 base and 5 bases, in that order; junction bases with no gene match: 6. The CDR3 sequence is 16 residues long. This CDR3 is CASSQGHWDRDNEQFF. CDR3 nucleotides: TGTGCCAGCAGCCAAGGGCACTGGGACAGGGACAATGAGCAGTTCTTC.

This chain uses TRBV20-1 with TRBJ2-2; TRBD2 matches 13 bases. Germline-derived CDR1 and CDR2 are DFQATT and SNEGSKA (reference sequence). V was clipped by 6 bases and J by 1 base; unmatched bases: 5. The CDR3 length is 16 residues. The CDR3, as DNA: TGCAGTGCAGGACTAGCGGGGGCCATGAACACCGGGGAGCTGTTTTTT. Its protein product is CSAGLAGAMNTGELFF.

As regards this clonotype: Since a much larger clone is just one base distant, this may be a read error. The chain employs TRBV5-1 and TRBJ2-5, with D possibly TRBD1 on 6 matching bases. The CDR3 is made up of 14 amino acids. Germline V gene sequence: CDR1 SGHRS, CDR2 YFSETQ. Deletions cut 3 bases from V and 5 bases from J, with 14 bases between. CDR3 protein: CASSSGQQSETQYF. The CDR3 nucleotides are TGCGCCAGCAGCTCGGGACAACAAAGCGAGACCCAGTACTTC.

This chain joins TRBV4-2 and TRBJ2-7; 14 bases line up with TRBD2. This CDR3 is 22 amino acids long. Per the germline V gene, CDR1 is LGHNA and CDR2 is YNFKEQ. With V trimmed by 4 bases and J by 0 bases, 20 bases remained unmatched. This CDR3 is CASSPGTPLGLAGGPSSYEQYF. CDR3 sequence (DNA): TGTGCCAGCAGCCCCGGGACACCGCTTGGACTAGCGGGAGGACCGAGCTCCTACGAGCAGTACTTC.

This sequence joins TRBV4-2 and TRBJ2-3, with D possibly matching TRBD2 (7 bases). With 2 bases removed from V and 2 bases from J, the gap between germline ends came to 14 bases. Germline CDR1 reads LGHNA; CDR2 reads YNFKEQ. The CDR3 loop spans 16 amino acids. The CDR3 loop reads CASSQTGGALTDTQYF. The DNA for the CDR3 is TGTGCCAGCAGCCAAACTGGGGGGGCACTCACAGATACGCAGTATTTT.

The V and J genes are TRBV24-1 and TRBJ2-1, with 11 bases fitting TRBD1. The CDR3 contains 16 residues. Germline CDR1 is KGHDR and CDR2 is SFDVKD. The CDR3: CGASYLLDRGRRMQFF. In DNA form, the CDR3 reads TGTGGCGCCAGTTATCTCCTGGACAGGGGGCGGAGAATGCAGTTCTTC.

This clonotype was picked up a small number of times. V gene TRBV20-1 combines with J gene TRBJ2-1, with a weak D call TRBD1 (6 bases). The CDR3 runs 13 residues. The V end lost 2 bases, the J end lost 4 bases, and 9 bases lay between the germline ends. CDR1 DFQATT and CDR2 SNEGSKA come from the germline V gene (reference sequence). CDR3 residues: CSARPTGYNEQFF. In DNA, the CDR3 is TGCAGTGCTAGACCTACAGGGTACAATGAGCAGTTCTTC.

This clonotype came up many times. V gene TRBV25-1 combines with J gene TRBJ2-7, with 9 bases matching TRBD1. Germline CDR1 and CDR2: MGHDK and SYGVNS. This CDR3 contains 16 residues. V gave up 4 bases and J gave up 4 bases; unmatched junction bases: 11. The CDR3 sequence is CASSGGRDRDPYEQYF. Written as DNA, the CDR3 is TGTGCCAGCAGTGGGGGCCGGGACAGGGACCCTTACGAGCAGTACTTC.

The rearrangement uses TRBV29-1 and TRBJ2-7; D not certain. Trimming took 4 bases from V and 5 from J, leaving 21 bases between them. The CDR3 consists of 15 residues. The germline V gene has CDR1 SQVTM and CDR2 ANQGSEA. The CDR3 sequence: CSVAPETGPGHEQYF. The CDR3 region has the DNA TGCAGCGTTGCTCCAGAGACTGGCCCAGGACACGAGCAGTACTTC.

The chain couples TRBV29-1 to TRBJ2-3; 8 nucleotides agree with TRBD1. Trimming cost V 5 bases and J 2 bases; bases outside gene matches: 9. Germline CDR1 reads SQVTM; CDR2 reads ANQGSEA. The length of the CDR3 is 15 residues. CDR3 residues: CSVFPGTGNTDTQYF. DNA for the CDR3: TGCAGCGTTTTCCCCGGGACAGGTAACACAGATACGCAGTATTTT.

This chain links TRBV7-2 with TRBJ2-1; D gene ambiguous. This CDR3 spans 16 amino acids. V was cut by 1 base and J by 5 bases, with 15 bases left in between. Per the germline V gene, CDR1 is SGHTA and CDR2 is FQGNSA. The CDR3 protein is CASSLVFWGINNEQFF. The CDR3 bases are TGTGCCAGCAGCTTAGTTTTCTGGGGAATCAACAATGAGCAGTTCTTC.

This clonotype has at least ten counts. The chain employs TRBV20-1 and TRBJ2-1; no definite D call. Trimming cost V 2 bases and J 0 bases, with 5 bases left between them. The CDR3 has 13 amino acids. Germline assignment: CDR1 DFQATT and CDR2 SNEGSKA (reference sequence). Here the CDR3 reads CSARYSSYNEQFF. The CDR3 nucleotides read TGCAGTGCTAGATACAGCTCCTACAATGAGCAGTTCTTC.

This clonotype was recorded many times. The chain combines TRBV29-1 with TRBJ2-3; 7 nucleotides line up with TRBD2. The CDR3 is 14 amino acids. The ends lost 2 bases at V and 4 bases at J; junction bases unmatched: 6. Germline V gene sequence: CDR1 SQVTM, CDR2 ANQGSEA. CDR3 nucleotide sequence: TGCAGCGTTGAACTAGCGGAGGAGGCAGATACGCAGTATTTT. Its protein product is CSVELAEEADTQYF.

There are many counts of this clonotype. This rearrangement joins TRBV18 to TRBJ2-1; no firm D call. Deletions cut 1 base from V and 7 bases from J, with 11 bases between. This CDR3 contains 14 residues. Germline CDR1 reads KGHSH; CDR2 reads LQKENI. The CDR3 here is CASSPQRRENEQFF. In DNA, the CDR3 is TGTGCCAGCTCACCACAGAGGCGCGAAAATGAGCAGTTCTTC.

This chain uses TRBV20-1 with TRBJ2-2, with 10 positions matching TRBD1. Looked up from germline, CDR1 is DFQATT and CDR2 is SNEGSKA (reference sequence). The CDR3 is made up of 17 amino acids. V lost 3 bases and J lost 0; bases outside the gene matches: 7. The CDR3 is CSARERQGAANTGELFF. CDR3 sequence (DNA): TGCAGTGCTAGGGAAAGACAGGGGGCAGCGAACACCGGGGAGCTGTTTTTT.

On this clonotype: A read error is possible here, since a much larger clone lies one base away. The V call is TRBV7-2, the J call TRBJ2-7; the match to TRBD2 covers 10 bases. Germline V CDR1 and CDR2: SGHTA, FQGNSA. Trimming removed 6 bases from V and 5 bases from J; junction bases left unmatched: 7. The CDR3 runs to 14 residues. The CDR3: CASSVSGGRNEQYF. The CDR3 coding sequence is TGTGCCAGCAGTGTTAGCGGGGGGAGGAACGAGCAGTACTTC.

The chain employs TRBV23-1 and TRBJ2-4; 7 bases fit TRBD1. TRBV23-1 is placed among ORFs of uncertain function. J was trimmed by 2 bases and V by 4 bases; bases with no gene match: 2. CDR3 length equals 14 residues. DNA for the CDR3: TGCGCCAGCAGTCGGGGACAGTCCAAAAACATTCAGTACTTC. It encodes CASSRGQSKNIQYF.

This clonotype was seen many times. This chain uses TRBV9 with TRBJ2-6; a weak D match, TRBD1 (6 bases). The CDR3 is 14 residues long. Germline CDR1 and CDR2: SGDLS and YYNGEE. V was cut by 2 bases and J by 6 bases, with 9 bases left in between. CDR3 nucleotides: TGTGCCAGCAGCGTTACAGGGATGGCCAACGTCCTGACTTTC. Translation: CASSVTGMANVLTF.

This clonotype was found many times. The genes are TRBV29-1 and TRBJ2-1, with TRBD2 matching over 7 bases. The trim removed 5 bases at V and 2 bases at J, leaving 9 bases unmatched. Germline values: CDR1 SQVTM, CDR2 ANQGSEA. The CDR3 extends over 15 amino acids. DNA for the CDR3: TGCAGCGTTCTACGGGAGGAAGAAACCTACAATGAGCAGTTCTTC. Encoded protein: CSVLREEETYNEQFF.

This clonotype was seen repeatedly, ten times or more. This chain uses TRBV20-1 with TRBJ2-3, with TRBD2 as a possible D gene (5 bases). Germline values: CDR1 DFQATT, CDR2 SNEGSKA (reference sequence). This CDR3 is 12 amino acids long. V dropped 6 bases and J dropped 0 bases, with 7 bases sitting between them. The CDR3 nucleotides read TGCAGTGCCAGCGGTAGCACAGATACGCAGTATTTT. Protein: CSASGSTDTQYF.

The chain uses TRBV4-2 and TRBJ2-6; TRBD1 agrees at 9 bases. V lost 0 bases and J lost 0; bases outside the gene matches: 3. CDR1 and CDR2 from the germline V gene are LGHNA and YNFKEQ. The CDR3 length is 18 residues. CDR3 in amino acids: CASSQDRQGGSGANVLTF. In DNA form, the CDR3 reads TGTGCCAGCAGCCAAGATAGACAGGGGGGCTCTGGGGCCAACGTCCTGACTTTC.

This clonotype was recorded a few times. The rearrangement joins TRBV7-3 to TRBJ2-1, with 10 bases lining up with TRBD2. CDR3 length: 15 residues. The V gene end was trimmed by 5 bases and the J gene end by 7 bases; junction bases not matched to a gene: 8. Germline CDR1 is SGHTA and CDR2 is FQGTGA. CDR3 sequence: CASSAGLAPRNEQFF. The CDR3 nucleotides are TGTGCCAGCAGCGCGGGACTAGCGCCGCGGAATGAGCAGTTCTTC.

Ten or more counts support this clonotype. This chain uses TRBV29-1 with TRBJ2-5; D possibly corresponds to TRBD1 (6 bases). This CDR3 comprises 12 residues. Deletions cut 4 bases from V and 5 bases from J, with 11 bases between. Germline V gives CDR1 SQVTM, CDR2 ANQGSEA. The CDR3 sequence: CSVVVTGETQYF. Written as DNA, the CDR3 is TGCAGCGTTGTGGTTACAGGGGAGACCCAGTACTTC.

This clonotype was counted ten times or more. The chain recombines TRBV7-2 with TRBJ2-7; TRBD1 or TRBD2 may be the D gene (5 bases each). Germline CDR1 and CDR2: SGHTA and FQGNSA. This CDR3 has 15 residues. Trimming stripped 6 bases from V and 3 bases from J, with 18 bases between. The CDR3 sequence: CASRHQPGPNYEQYF. CDR3 sequence (DNA): TGTGCCAGCAGACACCAACCGGGACCAAACTACGAGCAGTACTTC.

This clonotype was detected ten times or more. The J gene is TRBJ1-1, the V gene TRBV27; 11 positions agree with TRBD1. The ends lost 4 bases at V and 11 bases at J; junction bases unmatched: 12. CDR3 length: 15 amino acids. Germline V CDR1 and CDR2: MNHEY, SMNVEV (reference sequence). CDR3: CASSSGGQGGRRAFF. CDR3 in DNA: TGTGCCAGCAGTTCCGGGGGACAGGGGGGTAGACGCGCTTTCTTT.

The J gene is TRBJ2-7, the V gene TRBV12-3 or TRBV12-4; D is undetermined. This CDR3 is 15 amino acids long. Trimming took off 3 bases at V and 0 bases at J, with 12 bases between the two ends. CDR3 loop: CASSFGLPPSYEQYF. As DNA, the CDR3 is TGTGCCAGCAGTTTCGGGCTCCCCCCCTCCTACGAGCAGTACTTC.

The sample holds many counts of this clonotype. The rearrangement links TRBV10-3 to TRBJ2-7; TRBD1 matches 8 bases. J was trimmed by 4 bases and V by 3 bases; bases with no gene match: 5. CDR1 is ENHRY, CDR2 SYGVKD, per germline. This CDR3 is 14 amino acids long. CDR3 in amino acids: CAISEAGGAYEQYF. CDR3 in DNA: TGTGCCATCAGTGAAGCAGGGGGCGCTTACGAGCAGTACTTC.

The chain uses TRBV20-1 and TRBJ2-4, with TRBD2 matching over 12 bases. The CDR3 has 16 residues. The germline V gene has CDR1 DFQATT and CDR2 SNEGSKA (reference sequence). Germline trimming cut 5 bases from V and 4 bases from J; bases unmatched to any gene: 9. Here the CDR3 DNA reads TGCAGTGCTGCTCTACTAGCGGGAGGTTGGAAAAACATTCAGTACTTC. Amino acids: CSAALLAGGWKNIQYF.

The chain recombines TRBV7-2 with TRBJ2-7; TRBD2 is a possible D gene (6 bases). V lost 1 base and J 0 bases, leaving 10 bases between the germline ends. Germline CDR1 is SGHTA and CDR2 is FQGNSA. This CDR3 contains 15 residues. The CDR3 loop is CASSLVVEGSYEQYF. The DNA for the CDR3 is TGTGCCAGCAGCTTAGTCGTGGAGGGCTCCTACGAGCAGTACTTC.

The chain links TRBV20-1 to TRBJ2-7, with unresolved D. This CDR3 is built from 14 residues. The germline gives CDR1 DFQATT, CDR2 SNEGSKA (reference sequence). Between the trimmed V and J ends, which lost 4 bases and 2 bases, there was a span of 15 bases. The CDR3 nucleotides are TGCAGTGCTATCGATGACAAACGGACCTACGAGCAGTACTTC. Residues: CSAIDDKRTYEQYF.